This TCR beta chain was sequenced for a study of blood T cell repertoires in COVID-19. Germline V gives CDR1 SGHRS, CDR2 YFSETQ. This CDR3 comprises 14 residues. V was pared by 4 bases and J by 4 bases, with 6 bases of the junction left unmatched. Sequencing used immunoSEQ multiplex PCR; TCRdb keeps in-frame clones, though not all of them. The table records approximately 270,000 clones, approximately 86% of them present only once. V gene TRBV5-1 combines with J gene TRBJ2-5; 8 bases map to TRBD2. The TCR originated in an elderly man with acute or convalescent COVID-19. Sequencing was performed on peripheral blood. CDR3 sequence reads: CASSVQAGVETQYF. CDR3 bases: TGCGCCAGCAGCGTGCAAGCGGGAGTAGAGACCCAGTACTTC.